The 28 T cell receptor beta chains presented below share a single source sample, sequenced in a study of blood T cell repertoires in COVID-19 (TCRdb year 2020). Library method: the immunoSEQ multiplex PCR assay. In TCRdb, the immuneACCESS table is reduced to in-frame sequences with V and J assigned. These tables do not hold every clone; where another copy was compared, an unresolved V gene accounts for under half, and the others remain unexplained. In all, the sample holds 450,000 to 500,000 clones, and 70% to 90% of those were seen once. The ten largest account for more than 3% of the sample. The sequenced sample consisted of peripheral blood. The receptors come from a human donor in a cohort sampled during active COVID-19.

The chain combines TRBV5-1 with TRBJ2-1; TRBD2 aligns across 10 bases. The CDR3 totals 16 residues. The ends lost 2 bases at V and 1 base at J; junction bases unmatched: 3. The germline CDR1 and CDR2 sequences are SGHRS and YFSETQ. CDR3 in DNA: TGCGCCAGCAGCTTAGCGGGAGGGCCATCCTACAATGAGCAGTTCTTC. As protein: CASSLAGGPSYNEQFF.

The gene calls are TRBV5-6 and TRBJ1-4, with D unresolved. Germline V lookup: CDR1 SGHDT, CDR2 YYEEEE. The V and J ends lost 0 bases and 6 bases respectively, with 12 bases between them. This CDR3 is built from 15 residues. The CDR3 DNA sequence: TGTGCCAGCAGCTTGGTATATGATCGGGATGAAAAACTGTTTTTT. This codes for CASSLVYDRDEKLFF.

This clone showed up just once. V usage is TRBV7-8 and J usage is TRBJ2-7; 10 bases align to TRBD1. Germline CDR1 SGHVS, CDR2 FQNEAQ. V lost 5 bases to trimming and J lost 2 bases; unmatched junction nucleotides: 12. CDR3 size: 17 residues. CDR3 DNA: TGTGCCAGCAGCATGCCGACAGGGGGCATCGACACCTACGAGCAGTACTTC. Its protein is CASSMPTGGIDTYEQYF.

The V call is TRBV6-5, the J call TRBJ2-5; 8 bases agree with TRBD2. Germline CDR1 reads MNHEY; CDR2 reads SVGAGI. V lost 6 bases and J lost 4; bases outside the gene matches: 7. There are 14 residues in the CDR3. The CDR3 nucleotides are TGTGCCAGCAGGAGCGGGGGATTACCAGAGACCCAGTACTTC. Translating gives CASRSGGLPETQYF.

CDR3 sequence: CASSFDRYNQPQHF. CDR3 DNA: TGTGCCAGCAGCTTTGATCGGTACAATCAGCCCCAGCATTTT. The rearrangement uses TRBV7-8 and TRBJ1-5; D unclear. Germline lookup yields CDR1 SGHVS and CDR2 FQNEAQ. Trimming took 3 bases from V and 3 from J, leaving 9 bases between them. The CDR3 has 14 residues.

V gene TRBV29-1 combines with J gene TRBJ2-1; tentatively, D is TRBD2 (5 bases). V lost 6 bases and J 2 bases, leaving 14 bases between the germline ends. Germline loops: CDR1 SQVTM, CDR2 ANQGSEA. The length of the CDR3 is 14 residues. The CDR3: CSVDVSGTYNEQFF. Here the CDR3 DNA reads TGCAGCGTCGACGTAAGCGGAACCTACAATGAGCAGTTCTTC.

V gene TRBV6-6 combines with J gene TRBJ1-5; no definite D call. The CDR3 contains 14 residues. V was trimmed by 4 bases and J by 5 bases, leaving 12 bases between them. CDR1 is MNHNY, CDR2 SVGAGI, per germline (reference sequence). DNA of the CDR3: TGTGCCAGCAGTTCCACTTCTTTGGATCAGCCCCAGCATTTT. Protein: CASSSTSLDQPQHF.

V and J are TRBV28 and TRBJ1-5, with D possibly TRBD1 on 5 matching bases. The germline V gene encodes CDR1 MDHEN and CDR2 SYDVKM. V was cut by 3 bases and J by 3 bases, with 12 bases left in between. The CDR3 is 15 amino acids. CDR3 sequence reads: CASSFGGGVNQPQHF. In DNA form, the CDR3 reads TGTGCCAGCAGTTTTGGGGGGGGAGTCAATCAGCCCCAGCATTTT.

The chain employs TRBV7-2 and TRBJ1-1, with 7 bases lining up with TRBD1. Per germline, CDR1 SGHTA and CDR2 FQGNSA. Trimming at V came to 3 bases and at J to 1 base, leaving 14 bases not matched to a gene. The CDR3 sequence is 18 residues long. CDR3 bases: TGTGCCAGCAGCTTTTCAACCTCCTCGACAGGGACGAACACTGAAGCTTTCTTT. Translated, it gives CASSFSTSSTGTNTEAFF.

The genes are TRBV24-1 and TRBJ1-4; maybe TRBD1 (5 bases). Germline assignment: CDR1 KGHDR and CDR2 SFDVKD. This CDR3 has 15 amino acids. Trimming pared 1 base from V and 8 bases from J, leaving 13 bases between. The DNA for the CDR3 is TGTGCCACCAGTGATTTTACAGGAGGGTCCGAAAAACTGTTTTTT. Amino acid sequence: CATSDFTGGSEKLFF.

This chain connects TRBV3-1 (or the pseudogene TRBV3-2) to TRBJ1-1; D may be TRBD1 (5 bases). CDR3 length: 16 residues. CDR1 LGHDT and CDR2 YNNKEL come from the germline V gene (reference sequence). Trimming pared 1 base from V and 3 bases from J, leaving 15 bases between. In DNA form, the CDR3 reads TGTGCCAGCAGCCAAGGTCCGCGAGGAGGGGACACTGAAGCTTTCTTT. Translation gives CASSQGPRGGDTEAFF.

This chain uses TRBV6-6 with TRBJ2-7; 10 bases fit TRBD1. The CDR3 runs to 14 residues. V trimming: 4 bases; J trimming: 7 bases; junction bases outside the gene matches: 7. The germline gives CDR1 MNHNY, CDR2 SVGAGI (reference sequence). The CDR3 loop reads CASSLRQGAGEQYF. The CDR3 DNA sequence: TGTGCCAGCAGTTTAAGACAGGGGGCGGGTGAGCAGTACTTC.

J is TRBJ2-7 and V is TRBV6-6; 11 nucleotides match TRBD1. The CDR3 has 14 residues. Germline assignment: CDR1 MNHNY and CDR2 SVGAGI (reference sequence). With 5 bases clipped from V and 3 bases from J, the junction kept 3 bases outside the gene matches. The CDR3 nucleotides read TGTGCCAGCAGTGGGACAGGGGGGGACTACGAGCAGTACTTC. Protein sequence: CASSGTGGDYEQYF.

This rearrangement joins TRBV7-9 to TRBJ2-1, with TRBD2 identical over 9 bases. J was trimmed by 3 bases and V by 5 bases; bases with no gene match: 11. Germline V gives CDR1 SEHNR, CDR2 FQNEAQ (reference sequence). This CDR3 comprises 17 residues. For the CDR3, the DNA is TGTGCCAGCAGCGGACGACTAGAGCGGGAGGTCTACAATGAGCAGTTCTTC. It specifies CASSGRLEREVYNEQFF.

This chain joins TRBV11-2 and TRBJ2-2; 8 nucleotides align to TRBD2. Germline trimming cut 0 bases from V and 0 bases from J; bases unmatched to any gene: 3. The germline gives CDR1 SGHAT, CDR2 FQNNGV. CDR3 size: 17 residues. The CDR3 loop reads CASSLDLAGANTGELFF. In DNA, the CDR3 is TGTGCCAGCAGCTTAGATCTAGCGGGCGCGAACACCGGGGAGCTGTTTTTT.

The table lists this clone with a few counts. In nucleotides, the CDR3 is TGTGCCAGCAGTAGCCTTGAAAACTCTGGAAACACCATATATTTT. Residues: CASSSLENSGNTIYF. The rearrangement uses TRBV27 and TRBJ1-3; D unclear. The germline gives CDR1 MNHEY, CDR2 SMNVEV (reference sequence). Deletions cut 5 bases from V and 0 bases from J, with 11 bases between. This CDR3 is built from 15 residues.

The gene calls are TRBV28 and TRBJ1-2, with D maybe TRBD1 (5 bases). Germline V gives CDR1 MDHEN, CDR2 SYDVKM. The V gene lost 7 bases and the J gene lost 7 bases, with 16 bases spanning the gap. This CDR3 is built from 13 residues. CDR3 bases: TGTGCCAGCAATAGGGGCCCTAGGAGTGGCTACACCTTC. Its translation: CASNRGPRSGYTF.

This clone was counted once. The CDR3 nucleotides read TGTGCCAGCAGCTTATGGGGCGATGAGCAGTTCTTC. Translation gives CASSLWGDEQFF. This sequence joins TRBV7-3 and TRBJ2-1; TRBD1 is a possible D gene (5 bases). The germline V and J ends were trimmed by 2 bases and 8 bases, with 7 bases remaining between them. The length of the CDR3 is 12 residues. Germline V gene sequence: CDR1 SGHTA, CDR2 FQGTGA.

The chain's CDR3 is CASSLAGVRNQPQHF. The CDR3 DNA follows: TGTGCCAGCAGCTTAGCAGGGGTTCGCAATCAGCCCCAGCATTTT. The V gene is TRBV7-2, the J gene TRBJ1-5; a weak D match, TRBD1 (5 bases). With 0 bases removed from V and 2 bases from J, the gap between germline ends came to 8 bases. The CDR3 has 15 residues. Germline CDR1 is SGHTA and CDR2 is FQGNSA.

This clone occurred a few times. CDR3 region: CASSSTPGSPLHF. CDR3 sequence (DNA): TGTGCCAGCAGTTCGACCCCGGGATCACCCCTCCACTTT. The rearrangement links TRBV28 to TRBJ1-6; D remains unclear. The length of the CDR3 is 13 residues. CDR1 is MDHEN and CDR2 is SYDVKM in the germline V gene. V shed 4 bases and J shed 10 bases, with 11 bases lying between them.

This chain connects TRBV4-2 to TRBJ1-2; possible D gene TRBD1, 6 bases. The CDR3 sequence is 14 residues long. Germline V CDR1 and CDR2: LGHNA, YNFKEQ. The V end was cut by 3 bases, the J end by 6 bases, with 14 bases between. The CDR3 DNA sequence: TGTGCCAGCAGCCAGTTAGACAGGTCTGATGGCTACACCTTC. Translated, it gives CASSQLDRSDGYTF.

V and J are TRBV3-1 (or the pseudogene TRBV3-2) and TRBJ1-5, with D unclear. CDR1 LGHDT and CDR2 YNNKEL come from the germline V gene (reference sequence). V was pared by 0 bases and J by 5 bases, with 11 bases between. This CDR3 has 15 amino acids. DNA of the CDR3: TGTGCCAGCAGCCAAGATGGGCGGGCTTATCAGCCCCAGCATTTT. Its translation is CASSQDGRAYQPQHF.

The chain combines TRBV9 with TRBJ1-1; no clear D gene. Per the germline V gene, CDR1 is SGDLS and CDR2 is YYNGEE. This CDR3 comprises 14 residues. V was cut by 7 bases and J by 9 bases, with 22 bases left in between. Here the CDR3 reads CASGGREGLGKAFF. The CDR3 coding sequence is TGTGCCAGCGGCGGTAGGGAGGGTCTGGGAAAAGCTTTCTTT.

This chain connects TRBV5-8 to TRBJ2-7; D perhaps matches TRBD1 (6 bases). The CDR3 has 14 amino acids. V shed 0 bases and J shed 3 bases, with 10 bases lying between them. The V gene's germline CDR1 is SGHTS and CDR2 YDEGEE. For the CDR3, the DNA is TGTGCCAGCAGCTTGGCAGGGGCCAACTACGAGCAGTACTTC. Translation gives CASSLAGANYEQYF.

V and J are TRBV6-2 or TRBV6-3 and TRBJ1-2, with TRBD1 matching over 7 bases. Germline CDR1 and CDR2: MNHEY and SVGEGT. The CDR3 has 17 amino acids. V lost 6 bases and J lost 0; bases outside the gene matches: 13. CDR3 sequence (DNA): TGTGCCAGCAGCGATGACAGGGCGCAACGGGCTAACTATGGCTACACCTTC. It translates to CASSDDRAQRANYGYTF.

This clone was counted once. The J gene is TRBJ2-7, the V gene TRBV30; D unresolved. V was clipped by 0 bases and J by 0 bases, with 9 bases between them. The germline V gene has CDR1 GTSNPN and CDR2 SVGIG (reference sequence). The CDR3 loop spans 14 amino acids. The DNA of the CDR3 is TGTGCCTGGAGTGTTTCCTCTCTCTCCTACGAGCAGTACTTC. Its translation: CAWSVSSLSYEQYF.

The chain has TRBV9 and TRBJ1-1, with D possibly TRBD1 on 6 matching bases. There are 16 residues in the CDR3. Germline V lookup: CDR1 SGDLS, CDR2 YYNGEE. V shed 0 bases and J shed 6 bases, with 18 bases lying between them. This chain's CDR3 is CASSVAGKRGRAEAFF. The CDR3 nucleotides read TGTGCCAGCAGCGTAGCAGGGAAGAGGGGGAGGGCTGAAGCTTTCTTT. Filled out from reference TRBV9 and TRBJ1-1, the complete variable domain reads DSGVTQTPKHLITATGQRVTLRCSPRSGDLSVYWYQQSLDQGLQFLIQYYNGEERAKGNILERFSAQQFPDLHSELNLSSLELGDSALYFCASSVAGKRGRAEAFFGQGTRLTVV.

V gene TRBV19 combines with J gene TRBJ1-1; perhaps TRBD1 as D (6 bases). Trimming removed 3 bases at V and 5 bases at J, with 13 bases between. This CDR3 region has 14 residues. Germline CDR1 and CDR2: LNHDA and SQIVND (reference sequence). This CDR3 is CASSIRGFGTEAFF. CDR3 nucleotides: TGTGCCAGTAGTATCAGGGGATTCGGGACTGAAGCTTTCTTT.